This TCR beta chain came from a study of identical twins. V was trimmed by 6 bases and J by 2 bases, leaving 8 bases between them. This CDR3 comprises 12 residues. Per the germline V gene, CDR1 is DFQATT and CDR2 is SNEGSKA (reference sequence). Unique molecular identifiers were in the cDNA, with template-switch universal primer binding. MiXCR, applied by TCRdb to the 5' RACE reads, yields one record per CDR3 protein. The data hold some 590,000 distinct CDR3 sequences, with around a tenth observed a single time. Points from the study as a whole: Excess twin sharing in beta out-of-frame sequences was weaker.

In this sample, this clonotype turned up many times. What it binds is unknown. This sample was also put to use in a study of yellow fever vaccine responses in identical twins.

Sequenced sample: PBMCs. The clonotype comes from a woman aged 18-29 years in good health. The V call is TRBV20-1, the J call TRBJ1-5, with D unclear. The CDR3 spells CSALPGNQPQHF. CDR3 coding DNA: TGCAGTGCGCTTCCGGGCAATCAGCCCCAGCATTTT.